These 16 T cell receptor beta chains share one sample of origin, sequenced in a study of Graves' ophthalmopathy and Graves' hyperthyroidism. CDR3 regions of TCR beta were amplified from RNA transcripts. Investigators did first-round RT-PCR with HTBI primers, then second-round multiplex PCR. TCRdb re-called the multiplex PCR reads with MiXCR, one entry per CDR3 protein. Among 200,000 to 250,000 distinct CDR3 sequences listed, 40% to 50% were seen once. The sequencing input was peripheral blood. The receptors stem from an adult man with Graves' ophthalmopathy.

V and J are TRBV25-1 and TRBJ1-1; D gene ambiguous. The germline V gene encodes CDR1 MGHDK and CDR2 SYGVNS. Trimming stripped 5 bases from V and 10 bases from J, with 8 bases between. CDR3 length equals 10 residues. The CDR3 region is CASSTTVAFF. The DNA for the CDR3 is TGTGCCAGCAGTACAACCGTAGCTTTCTTT. Variable domain in full (rest from reference TRBV25-1 and TRBJ1-1): EADIYQTPRYLVIGTGKKITLECSQTMGHDKMYWYQQDPGMELHLIHYSYGVNSTEKGDLSSESTVSRIRTEHFPLTLESARPSHTSQYLCASSTTVAFFGQGTRLTVV.

This clonotype has more than one count but fewer than ten. The chain is built from TRBV7-2 and TRBJ1-6, with TRBD1 identical over 10 bases. The CDR3 is made up of 18 amino acids. After removal of 4 bases from V and 7 bases from J, the junction contained 13 bases not matched to a gene. CDR1 and CDR2 (germline): SGHTA, FQGNSA. The CDR3 loop is CASSSPITPGQGNSPLHF. CDR3 sequence (DNA): TGTGCCAGCAGCTCACCCATCACTCCGGGACAGGGGAATTCACCCCTCCACTTT.

The chain couples TRBV7-3 to TRBJ2-5, with D possibly TRBD2 on 5 matching bases. Trimming left V 5 bases short and J 7 bases short, with 14 bases between. The germline V gene encodes CDR1 SGHTA and CDR2 FQGTGA. This CDR3 has 13 amino acids. CDR3 coding DNA: TGTGCCAGCAGCGAGAGGGCCGGCGTGACCCAGTACTTC. This translates into CASSERAGVTQYF.

This chain links TRBV19 with TRBJ2-5; weak D call: TRBD1 (6 bases). The CDR3 consists of 16 residues. Per germline, CDR1 LNHDA and CDR2 SQIVND (reference sequence). Trimming pared 9 bases from V and 4 bases from J, leaving 24 bases between. The CDR3 sequence is CASSSRDRSLRETQYF. CDR3 nucleotide sequence: TGTGCCAGCAGCTCAAGAGACAGGAGCCTCCGAGAGACCCAGTACTTC.

The rearrangement joins TRBV4-1 to TRBJ2-7; D perhaps matches TRBD2 (6 bases). Germline CDR1 reads MGHRA; CDR2 reads YSYEKL. The V and J ends lost 2 bases and 2 bases respectively, with 10 bases between them. The CDR3 loop spans 14 amino acids. The CDR3 region is CASSQSWGAYEQYF. The CDR3 DNA is TGCGCCAGCAGCCAATCATGGGGGGCCTACGAGCAGTACTTC.

The chain recombines TRBV14 with TRBJ1-1; D call uncertain. This CDR3 is built from 14 residues. Germline V CDR1 and CDR2: SGHDN, FVKESK. V was clipped by 0 bases and J by 0 bases, with 5 bases between them. As DNA, the CDR3 is TGTGCCAGCAGCCAAGATTGGGTGAACACTGAAGCTTTCTTT. It translates to CASSQDWVNTEAFF. Based on the CDR3 plus reference TRBV14 and TRBJ1-1, the full variable domain is EAGVTQFPSHSVIEKGQTVTLRCDPISGHDNLYWYRRVMGKEIKFLLHFVKESKQDESGMPNNRFLAERTGGTYSTLKVQPAELEDSGVYFCASSQDWVNTEAFFGQGTRLTVV.

The V gene is TRBV10-1, the J gene TRBJ1-3; D is unclear. The CDR3 spans 13 residues. Germline CDR1 reads WNHNN; CDR2 reads SYGVQD (reference sequence). The V gene lost 2 bases and the J gene lost 1 base, with 3 bases spanning the gap. For the CDR3, the DNA is TGCGCCAGCAGTGAGGGATCTGGAAACACCATATATTTT. Its protein is CASSEGSGNTIYF.

The V gene is TRBV5-1, the J gene TRBJ1-2; TRBD1 might be the D (5 bases). V lost 5 bases, J lost 4 bases, and 12 bases lay in between. The length of the CDR3 is 13 residues. CDR1 and CDR2 from the germline V gene are SGHRS and YFSETQ. The CDR3 DNA reads as TGCGCCAGCAGTATCGACAGCTTCTATGGCTACACCTTC. As protein: CASSIDSFYGYTF.

The chain recombines TRBV10-3 with TRBJ1-1; TRBD1 matches at 10 bases. CDR3 length: 13 residues. V shed 8 bases, J shed 6 bases, and the junction held 6 bases outside the gene matches. Per germline, CDR1 ENHRY and CDR2 SYGVKD. CDR3 in DNA: TGTGCCATCGGGGACAGGGGATTATCTGAAGCTTTCTTT. It specifies CAIGDRGLSEAFF.

In its sample, this clonotype was seen a few times. The chain employs TRBV9 and TRBJ1-1; 9 nucleotides match TRBD1. CDR3 length: 16 amino acids. Germline loops: CDR1 SGDLS, CDR2 YYNGEE. V lost 3 bases and J lost 5; bases outside the gene matches: 11. This CDR3 reads CASSAHRGQDWTEAFF. The CDR3 bases are TGTGCCAGCAGCGCGCACAGGGGGCAAGATTGGACTGAAGCTTTCTTT.

This clonotype occurred once. The chain employs TRBV18 and TRBJ1-4, with D tentatively TRBD1 (5 bases). Per the germline V gene, CDR1 is KGHSH and CDR2 is LQKENI. The CDR3 sequence is 16 residues long. The V end was cut by 1 base, the J end by 0 bases, with 9 bases between. CDR3 sequence (DNA): TGTGCCAGCTCACCACGGAGGGGAACAACTAATGAAAAACTGTTTTTT. Encoded protein: CASSPRRGTTNEKLFF.

This clonotype was counted many times. CDR3 protein: CSVEHKVFIVTEAFF. The DNA of the CDR3 is TGCAGCGTTGAACACAAGGTATTCATTGTTACTGAAGCTTTCTTT. The V gene is TRBV29-1, the J gene TRBJ1-1; no clear D. Between the trimmed V and J ends, which lost 2 bases and 5 bases, there was a span of 18 bases. Germline CDR1 and CDR2: SQVTM and ANQGSEA. There are 15 residues in the CDR3.

This clonotype occurred many times. The CDR3 region has the DNA TGTGCCAGTACATCGCATGGCGTTTATGGCTACACCTTC. Its translation is CASTSHGVYGYTF. The chain combines TRBV7-9 with TRBJ1-2; no clear D gene. CDR3 length: 13 amino acids. Germline loops: CDR1 SEHNR, CDR2 FQNEAQ (reference sequence). V lost 9 bases and J 5 bases, leaving 16 bases between the germline ends.

This clonotype turned up a few times. The rearrangement links TRBV20-1 to TRBJ1-2; 7 bases match TRBD1. This CDR3 comprises 17 residues. J lost 8 bases, V lost 1 base, and 19 bases had no gene match. CDR1 DFQATT and CDR2 SNEGSKA come from the germline V gene (reference sequence). CDR3 DNA sequence: TGCAGTGCTAGAGTAAGGACAGGCCTGCTAATCGGTGGGGGCTACACCTTC. Translation gives CSARVRTGLLIGGGYTF.

The chain is built from TRBV7-9 and TRBJ1-2, with 8 positions matching TRBD1. Per germline, CDR1 SEHNR and CDR2 FQNEAQ (reference sequence). V was clipped by 5 bases and J by 7 bases; unmatched bases: 9. CDR3 size: 14 residues. CDR3 DNA sequence: TGTGCCAGCAGCGTGGACAGGGAAGGGAGTGGCTACACCTTC. Translated, it gives CASSVDREGSGYTF. Combining the CDR3 with reference TRBV7-9 and TRBJ1-2 gives the whole variable domain DTGVSQNPRHKITKRGQNVTFRCDPISEHNRLYWYRQTLGQGPEFLTYFQNEAQLEKSRLLSDRFSAERPKGSFSTLEIQRTEQGDSAMYLCASSVDREGSGYTFGSGTRLTVV.

This clonotype has more than one count but fewer than ten. V usage is TRBV7-9 and J usage is TRBJ1-2; no clear D gene. The CDR3 covers 12 residues. V was trimmed by 5 bases and J by 7 bases, leaving 11 bases between them. In germline, CDR1 is SEHNR, CDR2 FQNEAQ (reference sequence). The CDR3 reads CASSRMTGGYTF. CDR3 sequence (DNA): TGTGCCAGCAGCCGGATGACCGGTGGCTACACCTTC.